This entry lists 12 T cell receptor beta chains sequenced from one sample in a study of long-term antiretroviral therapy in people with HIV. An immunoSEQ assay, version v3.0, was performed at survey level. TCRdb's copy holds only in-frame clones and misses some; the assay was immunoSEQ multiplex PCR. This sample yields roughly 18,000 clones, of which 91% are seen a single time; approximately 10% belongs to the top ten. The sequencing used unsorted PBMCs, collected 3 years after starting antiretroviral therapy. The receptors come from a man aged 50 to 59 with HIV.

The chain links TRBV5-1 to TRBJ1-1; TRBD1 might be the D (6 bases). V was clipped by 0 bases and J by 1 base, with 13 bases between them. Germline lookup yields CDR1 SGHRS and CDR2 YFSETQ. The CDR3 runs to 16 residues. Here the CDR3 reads CASSLGQEFKNTEAFF. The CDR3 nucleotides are TGCGCCAGCAGCTTGGGACAGGAGTTCAAGAACACTGAAGCTTTCTTT. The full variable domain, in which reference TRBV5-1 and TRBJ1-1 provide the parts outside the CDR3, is KAGVTQTPRYLIKTRGQQVTLSCSPISGHRSVSWYQQTPGQGLQFLFEYFSETQRNKGNFPGRFSGRQFSNSRSEMNVSTLELGDSALYLCASSLGQEFKNTEAFFGQGTRLTVV.

CDR3 residues: CASSEAGADTEAFF. In DNA form, the CDR3 reads TGTGCCAGCAGTGAAGCAGGAGCGGACACTGAAGCTTTCTTT. The chain employs TRBV6-1 and TRBJ1-1; no reliable D call. The V gene's germline CDR1 is MNHNS and CDR2 SASEGT. The CDR3 sequence is 14 residues long. V was cut by 0 bases and J by 3 bases, with 8 bases left in between.

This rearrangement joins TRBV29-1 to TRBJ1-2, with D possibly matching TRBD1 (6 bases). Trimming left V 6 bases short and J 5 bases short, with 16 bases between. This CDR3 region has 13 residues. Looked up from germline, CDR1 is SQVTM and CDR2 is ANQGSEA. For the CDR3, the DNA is TGCAGCGTGGGGGACACGGGGCAGTATGGCTACACCTTC. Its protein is CSVGDTGQYGYTF.

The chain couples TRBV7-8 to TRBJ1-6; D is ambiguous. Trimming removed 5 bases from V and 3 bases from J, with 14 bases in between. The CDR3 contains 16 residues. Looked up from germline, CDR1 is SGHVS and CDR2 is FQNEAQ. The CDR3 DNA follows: TGTGCCAGCAGCCAGACACAGACGAGCTATAATTCACCCCTCCACTTT. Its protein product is CASSQTQTSYNSPLHF.

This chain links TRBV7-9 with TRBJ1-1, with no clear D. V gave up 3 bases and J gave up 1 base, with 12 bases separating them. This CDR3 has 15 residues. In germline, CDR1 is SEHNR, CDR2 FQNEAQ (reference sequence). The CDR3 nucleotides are TGTGCCAGCAGCTTCCGGGTGGGAGGGAACACTGAAGCTTTCTTT. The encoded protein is CASSFRVGGNTEAFF.

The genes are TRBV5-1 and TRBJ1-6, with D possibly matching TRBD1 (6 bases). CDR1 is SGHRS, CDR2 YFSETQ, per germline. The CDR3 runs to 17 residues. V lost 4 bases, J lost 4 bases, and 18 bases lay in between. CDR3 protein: CASSVTGPGTYNSPLHF. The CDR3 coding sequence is TGCGCCAGCAGCGTCACAGGGCCAGGGACGTATAATTCACCCCTCCACTTT.

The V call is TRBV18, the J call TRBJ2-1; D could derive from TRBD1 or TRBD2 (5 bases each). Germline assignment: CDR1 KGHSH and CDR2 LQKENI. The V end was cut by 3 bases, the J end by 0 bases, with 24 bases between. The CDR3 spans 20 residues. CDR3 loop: CASSPYRDRLFFFSYNEQFF. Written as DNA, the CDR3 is TGTGCCAGCTCACCGTATAGGGACCGTCTCTTTTTTTTCTCCTACAATGAGCAGTTCTTC. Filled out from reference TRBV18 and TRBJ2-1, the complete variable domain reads NAGVMQNPRHLVRRRGQEARLRCSPMKGHSHVYWYRQLPEEGLKFMVYLQKENIIDESGMPKERFSAEFPKEGPSILRIQQVVRGDSAAYFCASSPYRDRLFFFSYNEQFFGPGTRLTVL.

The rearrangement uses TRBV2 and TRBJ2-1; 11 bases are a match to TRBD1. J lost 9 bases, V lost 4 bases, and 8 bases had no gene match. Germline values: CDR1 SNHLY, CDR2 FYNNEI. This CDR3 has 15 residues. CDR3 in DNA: TGTGCCAGCAGTGTTGGAGGACAGGGGGCTTTTGAGCAGTTCTTC. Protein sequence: CASSVGGQGAFEQFF.

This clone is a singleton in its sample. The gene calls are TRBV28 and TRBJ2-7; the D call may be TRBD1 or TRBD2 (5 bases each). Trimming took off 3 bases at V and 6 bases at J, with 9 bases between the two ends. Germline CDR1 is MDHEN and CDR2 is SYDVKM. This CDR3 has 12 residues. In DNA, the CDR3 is TGTGCCAGCAGTTTGAGGGACGGCGAGCAGTACTTC. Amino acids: CASSLRDGEQYF.

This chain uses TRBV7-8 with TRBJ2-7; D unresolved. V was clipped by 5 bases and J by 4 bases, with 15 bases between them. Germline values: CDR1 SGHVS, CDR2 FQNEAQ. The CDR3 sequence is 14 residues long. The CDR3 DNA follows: TGTGCCAGCAGCCCCCCGGCGCAGGCGTACGAGCAGTACTTC. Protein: CASSPPAQAYEQYF.

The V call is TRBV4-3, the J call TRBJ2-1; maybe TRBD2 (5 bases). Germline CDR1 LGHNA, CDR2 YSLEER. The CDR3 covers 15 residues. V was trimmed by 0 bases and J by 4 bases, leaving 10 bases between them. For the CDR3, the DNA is TGCGCCAGCAGCCAAGAGCCAGGACTTTACAATGAGCAGTTCTTC. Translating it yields CASSQEPGLYNEQFF.

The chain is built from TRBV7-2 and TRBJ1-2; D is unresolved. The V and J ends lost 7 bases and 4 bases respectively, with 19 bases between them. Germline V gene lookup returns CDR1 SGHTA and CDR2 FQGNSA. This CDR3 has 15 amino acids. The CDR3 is CASTPLERRGYGYTF. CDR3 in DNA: TGTGCCAGCACCCCTCTGGAGCGGCGGGGCTATGGCTACACCTTC. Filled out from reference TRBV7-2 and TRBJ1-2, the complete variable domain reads GAGVSQSPSNKVTEKGKDVELRCDPISGHTALYWYRQSLGQGLEFLIYFQGNSAPDKSGLPSDRFSAERTGGSVSTLTIQRTQQEDSAVYLCASTPLERRGYGYTFGSGTRLTVV.